Presented here are 8 T cell receptor beta chains from one specimen sequenced in a study of blood T cell repertoires in COVID-19. Produced via immunoSEQ multiplex PCR; TCRdb's table is partial and in-frame only. Of around 310,000 clones listed, approximately 88% were seen once; the top ten hold over 4.5%. Sequences were obtained from PBMCs or T cells enriched from blood (not recorded which). These TCRs come from a man aged 30-40 years who had recovered from COVID-19.

This chain uses TRBV3-1 (or the pseudogene TRBV3-2) with TRBJ1-4, with TRBD1 matching over 10 bases. The V and J ends lost 5 bases and 7 bases, in that order; junction bases with no gene match: 4. CDR3 size: 14 residues. Germline CDR1 LGHDT, CDR2 YNNKEL (reference sequence). Here the CDR3 reads CASSTRDRGEKLFF. CDR3 coding DNA: TGTGCCAGCAGCACCCGGGACAGGGGTGAAAAACTGTTTTTT.

The CDR3 is CVRRGDSSYGYTF. DNA of the CDR3: TGTGTCAGAAGGGGGGACAGTTCTTATGGCTACACCTTC. The chain uses TRBV7-5 and TRBJ1-2; the table calls TRBD1, which could not be checked here. TRBV7-5 is shown as a pseudogene. The CDR3 is made up of 13 amino acids.

V usage is TRBV5-1 and J usage is TRBJ2-3; 7 nucleotides agree with TRBD1. The V gene end was trimmed by 4 bases and the J gene end by 5 bases; junction bases not matched to a gene: 4. This CDR3 region has 13 residues. The germline V gene has CDR1 SGHRS and CDR2 YFSETQ. CDR3 sequence reads: CASSLNRGDTQYF. In DNA, the CDR3 is TGCGCCAGCAGCCTGAACAGGGGAGATACGCAGTATTTT.

The rearrangement uses TRBV28 and TRBJ2-1; 9 bases line up with TRBD2. V lost 8 bases, J lost 7 bases, and 15 bases stayed unmatched. The CDR3 runs 16 residues. Germline CDR1 MDHEN, CDR2 SYDVKM. CDR3 nucleotides: TGTGCCAGCTGCGGGGGGGGAGGGAGCGACCCTAATGAGCAGTTCTTC. Its translation is CASCGGGGSDPNEQFF.

This chain joins TRBV4-1 and TRBJ2-5; the match to TRBD2 covers 12 bases. Germline assignment: CDR1 MGHRA and CDR2 YSYEKL. V gave up 3 bases and J gave up 5 bases; unmatched junction bases: 10. CDR3 length: 17 residues. This chain's CDR3 is CASSQDPGLAGRETQYF. CDR3 DNA: TGCGCCAGCAGCCAGGACCCAGGACTAGCGGGGCGTGAGACCCAGTACTTC.

This clone has just a few counts. The chain is built from TRBV18 and TRBJ1-4; perhaps TRBD1 as D (5 bases). CDR3 size: 17 residues. Germline CDR1 reads KGHSH; CDR2 reads LQKENI. V was pared by 4 bases and J by 4 bases, with 19 bases between. DNA of the CDR3: TGTGCCAGCTCACTTTTGGACACGATCCAAGTTAATGAAAAACTGTTTTTT. It encodes CASSLLDTIQVNEKLFF. The whole variable domain, filled in from reference TRBV18 and TRBJ1-4, reads NAGVMQNPRHLVRRRGQEARLRCSPMKGHSHVYWYRQLPEEGLKFMVYLQKENIIDESGMPKERFSAEFPKEGPSILRIQQVVRGDSAAYFCASSLLDTIQVNEKLFFGSGTQLSVL.

The chain has TRBV28 and TRBJ1-1, with no clear D. The CDR3 has 14 amino acids. Trimming took 6 bases from V and 1 from J, leaving 12 bases between them. Germline V gene sequence: CDR1 MDHEN, CDR2 SYDVKM. CDR3 nucleotides: TGTGCCAGCAGCACACATCAGTGGAACACTGAAGCTTTCTTT. It specifies CASSTHQWNTEAFF.

The rearrangement uses TRBV5-1 and TRBJ1-4, with D possibly being TRBD1 (5 bases). Per the germline V gene, CDR1 is SGHRS and CDR2 is YFSETQ. The CDR3 covers 14 residues. V gave up 1 base and J gave up 7 bases, with 11 bases separating them. The DNA for the CDR3 is TGCGCCAGCAGCTTGAACGGGGGTGGTGAAAAACTGTTTTTT. It is translated as CASSLNGGGEKLFF.